Described below is a single TCR beta chain sequence and its context. This sample stems from a study of blood T cell repertoires in COVID-19. Looking at the study overall: PBMCs, B-cell-depleted T cells, or T cells provided the cDNA or gDNA that made up the material.

The germline CDR1 and CDR2 sequences are SGHTA and FQGNSA. After removal of 4 bases from V and 5 bases from J, the junction contained 18 bases not matched to a gene. CDR3 size: 18 residues. Clones were read by immunoSEQ multiplex PCR, and TCRdb kept only the in-frame ones, dropping some. The table shows about 49,000 clones, with roughly 80% occurring only once. The source is a human donor in a cohort sampled during active COVID-19. The sequenced sample was peripheral blood. The chain carries TRBV7-2 and TRBJ2-7; 9 bases agree with TRBD2. CDR3 nucleotide sequence: TGTGCCAGCAGCTCCTTGAGGCGGGGGGGCAATTTCCTAGACGAGCAGTACTTC. Translating gives CASSSLRRGGNFLDEQYF.